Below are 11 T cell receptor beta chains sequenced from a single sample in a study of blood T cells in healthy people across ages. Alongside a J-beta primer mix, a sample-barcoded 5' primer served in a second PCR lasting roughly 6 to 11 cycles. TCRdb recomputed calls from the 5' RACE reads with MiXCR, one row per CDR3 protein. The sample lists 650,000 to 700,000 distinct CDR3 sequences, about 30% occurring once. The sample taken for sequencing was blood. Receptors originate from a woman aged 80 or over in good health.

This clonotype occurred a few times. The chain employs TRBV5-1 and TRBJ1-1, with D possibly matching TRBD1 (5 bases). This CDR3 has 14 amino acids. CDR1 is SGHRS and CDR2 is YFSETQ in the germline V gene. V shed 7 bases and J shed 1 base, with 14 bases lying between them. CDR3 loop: CASGGDIWNTEAFF. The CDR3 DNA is TGCGCCAGCGGGGGGGATATCTGGAACACTGAAGCTTTCTTT.

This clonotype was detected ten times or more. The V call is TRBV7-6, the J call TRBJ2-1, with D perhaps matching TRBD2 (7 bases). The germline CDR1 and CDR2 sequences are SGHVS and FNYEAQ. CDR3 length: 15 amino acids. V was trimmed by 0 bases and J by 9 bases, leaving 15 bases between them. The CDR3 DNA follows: TGTGCCAGCAGCTTAGCGGGGGGGGCCGGGAGTGAGCAGTTCTTC. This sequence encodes CASSLAGGAGSEQFF.

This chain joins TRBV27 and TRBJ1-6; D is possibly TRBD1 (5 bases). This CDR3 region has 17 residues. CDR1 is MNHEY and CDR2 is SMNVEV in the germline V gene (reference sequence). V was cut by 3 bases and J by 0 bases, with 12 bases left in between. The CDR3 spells CASSFSAGSSYNSPLHF. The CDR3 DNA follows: TGTGCCAGCAGTTTTTCTGCAGGGAGCTCCTATAATTCACCCCTCCACTTT.

CDR3 nucleotides: TGTGCCAGCAGCCAATGGGGGGATCGGCAGCCCCAGCATTTT. The encoded protein is CASSQWGDRQPQHF. V gene TRBV3-1 combines with J gene TRBJ1-5; D possibly corresponds to TRBD1 (5 bases). The length of the CDR3 is 14 residues. In germline, CDR1 is LGHDT, CDR2 YNNKEL (reference sequence). Trimming shortened V by 2 bases and J by 7 bases, and 12 bases separated the two germline ends.

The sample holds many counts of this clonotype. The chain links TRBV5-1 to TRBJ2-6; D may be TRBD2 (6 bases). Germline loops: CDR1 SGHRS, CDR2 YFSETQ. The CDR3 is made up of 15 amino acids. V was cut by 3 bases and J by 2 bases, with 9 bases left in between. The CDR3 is CASSSRTTGANVLTF. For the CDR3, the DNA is TGCGCCAGCAGCTCGAGGACTACTGGGGCCAACGTCCTGACTTTC.

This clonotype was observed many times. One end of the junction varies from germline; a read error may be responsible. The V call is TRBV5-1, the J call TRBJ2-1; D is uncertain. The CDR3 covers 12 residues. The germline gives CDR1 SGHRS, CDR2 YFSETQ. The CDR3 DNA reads TGTGCCAGCTCACTTGACTACAATGAGCAGTTCTTC. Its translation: CASSLDYNEQFF.

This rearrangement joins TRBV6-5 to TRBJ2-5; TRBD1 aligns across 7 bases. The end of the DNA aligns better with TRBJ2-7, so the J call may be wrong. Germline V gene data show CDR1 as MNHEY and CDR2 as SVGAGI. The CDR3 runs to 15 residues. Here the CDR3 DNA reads TGTGCCAGCAGCCCCGCCCAGGGGGTTACCTACGAGCAGTACTTC. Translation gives CASSPAQGVTYEQYF.

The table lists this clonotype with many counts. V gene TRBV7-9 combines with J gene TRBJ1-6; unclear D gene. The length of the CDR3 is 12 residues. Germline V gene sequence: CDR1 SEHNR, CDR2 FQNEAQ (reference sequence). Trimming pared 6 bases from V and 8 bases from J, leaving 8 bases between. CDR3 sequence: CASSSGDSPLHF. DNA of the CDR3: TGTGCCAGCAGTTCGGGAGATTCACCCCTCCACTTT.

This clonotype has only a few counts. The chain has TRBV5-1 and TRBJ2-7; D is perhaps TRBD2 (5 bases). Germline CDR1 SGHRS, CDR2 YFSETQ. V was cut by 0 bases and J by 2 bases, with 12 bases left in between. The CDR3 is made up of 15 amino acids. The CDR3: CASSLAGEIPYEQYF. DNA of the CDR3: TGCGCCAGCAGCTTGGCCGGGGAGATTCCCTACGAGCAGTACTTC.

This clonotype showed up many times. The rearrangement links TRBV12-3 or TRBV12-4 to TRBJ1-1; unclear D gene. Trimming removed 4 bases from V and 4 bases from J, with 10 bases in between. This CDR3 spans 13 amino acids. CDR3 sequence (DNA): TGTGCCAGCAGTTATGTCGTCGGCACTGAAGCTTTCTTT. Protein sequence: CASSYVVGTEAFF.

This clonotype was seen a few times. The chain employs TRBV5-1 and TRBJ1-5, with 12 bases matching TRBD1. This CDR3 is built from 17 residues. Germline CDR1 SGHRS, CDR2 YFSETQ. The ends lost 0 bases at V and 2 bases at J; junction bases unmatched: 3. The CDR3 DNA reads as TGCGCCAGCAGCTTGGGGGGGACAGGGGGCGGCAATCAGCCCCAGCATTTT. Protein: CASSLGGTGGGNQPQHF.